This T cell receptor (beta chain) was identified in a study of cytomegalovirus exposure and HLA in healthy donors. Study-wide points: Under in vitro conditions, a few CMV-associated chains were confirmed as specific for CMV antigens. Later analysis showed TCR association rates varying by HLA locus, highest for DRB1 and lowest for HLA-C. Trimming of TCR beta V- and J-genes showed a link, identified in a later analysis, to a missense DCLRE1C variant.

The donors, nominally healthy at sampling, likely had unrecorded immune exposures. Both 60 Vbeta primers and 13 Jbeta primers went into the PCR. Only in-frame clones appear in the TCRdb table, and some are missing; sequencing was by immunoSEQ multiplex PCR. The sample has about 240,000 clones, more than 70% seen once. Trimming took off 0 bases at V and 4 bases at J, with 10 bases between the two ends. The germline CDR1 and CDR2 sequences are SGDLS and YYNGEE. The CDR3 is 14 amino acids. This clone came up a few times. Its antigen is undetermined. This TCR came from a boy aged 5-17 years in good health and CMV-seronegative. V is TRBV9 and J is TRBJ1-2; D is uncertain. Material for sequencing was PBMCs. The CDR3 coding sequence is TGTGCCAGCAGCGTAGGTAGCAGCACCTATGGCTACACCTTC. Encoded protein: CASSVGSSTYGYTF.